This T cell receptor (beta chain) is drawn from a study of regulatory T cells in long-lasting Graves disease. Time point here: newly diagnosed GD, antithyroid drugs for less than 3 months. PBMC RNA served as the TCR library source. This clonotype was recorded many times. This CDR3 is built from 15 residues. CDR1 and CDR2 from the germline V gene are SGHRS and YFSETQ. V was clipped by 3 bases and J by 3 bases, with 13 bases between them. Arm-PCR with iRepertoire HTBI primers amplified the CDR3 regions for these TCR beta libraries. Each CDR3 protein is one row after TCRdb ran MiXCR on the multiplex PCR reads. The table lists 450,000 to 600,000 distinct CDR3 sequences, roughly 14% of them singletons. These sequences were also reported in another study, on T cells in Graves' hyperthyroidism and ophthalmopathy.

The sample consisted of peripheral blood mononuclear cells (PBMCs), taken at new diagnosis, from a patient treated with antithyroid drugs. This chain links TRBV5-1 with TRBJ2-1; maybe TRBD2 (6 bases). The sequence was obtained from a young man with Graves disease. CDR3 loop: CASSSFRERYNEQFF. The CDR3, as DNA: TGCGCCAGCAGCTCCTTTCGGGAGCGCTACAATGAGCAGTTCTTC.